One sample yielded the 19 T cell receptor beta chains listed below, sequenced in a study of CD8 T cells in Susac syndrome. After extraction with the RNeasy kit, about 0.45 to 1 ug of the RNA was reverse transcribed using random hexamers. One entry per CDR3 protein, called by TCRdb with MiXCR from the immunoSEQ multiplex PCR reads. This sample has 53,000 or so distinct CDR3 sequences, with under 95% found just once. Source material: CD8+ T cells from PBMCs. Receptors were obtained from a human donor in good health.

CDR3 region: CASSDSYTGELFF. Here the CDR3 DNA reads TGTGCCAGCAGTGACTCGTACACCGGGGAGCTGTTTTTT. This chain joins TRBV6-4 and TRBJ2-2; no clear D gene. The V end was cut by 0 bases, the J end by 3 bases, with 2 bases between. Germline-derived CDR1 and CDR2 are MRHNA and SNTAGT. The CDR3 contains 13 residues.

The rearrangement uses TRBV20-1 and TRBJ1-1; D remains unclear. V was trimmed by 5 bases and J by 7 bases, leaving 17 bases between them. The CDR3 extends over 13 amino acids. Germline V gene sequence: CDR1 DFQATT, CDR2 SNEGSKA (reference sequence). The CDR3 DNA reads TGCAGTGCTTACACGGACGATTGGGTTGAAGCTTTCTTT. Translating gives CSAYTDDWVEAFF.

CDR3 sequence (DNA): TGTGCCACCCTGGCGGGGGGCGTGGGTTATCAGCCCCAGCATTTT. It specifies CATLAGGVGYQPQHF. V usage is TRBV28 and J usage is TRBJ1-5; TRBD1 is a possible D gene (6 bases). V shed 10 bases and J shed 5 bases, with 21 bases lying between them. Germline CDR1 MDHEN, CDR2 SYDVKM. CDR3 size: 15 residues.

J is TRBJ2-3 and V is TRBV7-2, with TRBD2 matching 11 bases. This CDR3 has 16 amino acids. CDR1 and CDR2 (germline): SGHTA, FQGNSA. J gave up 0 bases and V 1 base, and 0 bases lay outside the gene matches. The CDR3 loop reads CASSLGLAGSTDTQYF. As DNA, the CDR3 is TGTGCCAGCAGCTTAGGACTAGCGGGAAGCACAGATACGCAGTATTTT.

The chain is built from TRBV27 and TRBJ2-3, with 7 bases fitting TRBD2. The CDR3 contains 14 residues. Germline CDR1 and CDR2: MNHEY and SMNVEV (reference sequence). J gave up 1 base and V 2 bases, and 0 bases lay outside the gene matches. CDR3 in DNA: TGTGCCAGCAGTTTAAGCGGGGGCACAGATACGCAGTATTTT. It is translated as CASSLSGGTDTQYF.

The chain is built from TRBV5-4 and TRBJ1-1, with D tentatively TRBD1 (5 bases). In germline, CDR1 is SGHNT, CDR2 YYREEE (reference sequence). V was cut by 4 bases and J by 1 base, with 14 bases left in between. CDR3 length equals 15 residues. As DNA, the CDR3 is TGTGCCAGCAGCGCTTCGGGGGAGACGAACACTGAAGCTTTCTTT. Translated: CASSASGETNTEAFF.

The chain couples TRBV6-6 to TRBJ2-7; D may be TRBD1 (6 bases). Germline values: CDR1 MNHNY, CDR2 SVGAGI (reference sequence). The CDR3 totals 14 residues. Between the trimmed V and J ends, which lost 5 bases and 3 bases, there was a span of 14 bases. The CDR3 protein is CASSAARGFYEQYF. DNA for the CDR3: TGTGCCAGCAGTGCCGCTAGGGGGTTCTACGAGCAGTACTTC.

V gene TRBV28 combines with J gene TRBJ1-1; tentative D call: TRBD1 (6 bases). This CDR3 has 17 residues. Looked up from germline, CDR1 is MDHEN and CDR2 is SYDVKM. Trimming took off 7 bases at V and 3 bases at J, with 24 bases between the two ends. The CDR3 DNA follows: TGTGCCAGCACCCTTCGCGTCGGGGGCAGGGAGGACACTGAAGCTTTCTTT. Its protein product is CASTLRVGGREDTEAFF. Full variable domain (remainder filled in from reference TRBV28 and TRBJ1-1): DVKVTQSSRYLVKRTGEKVFLECVQDMDHENMFWYRQDPGLGLRLIYFSYDVKMKEKGDIPEGYSVSREKKERFSLILESASTNQTSMYLCASTLRVGGREDTEAFFGQGTRLTVV.

CDR3 loop: CASSIRDRMNYGYTF. Here the CDR3 DNA reads TGTGCCAGCAGTATCCGGGACAGAATGAACTATGGCTACACCTTC. The genes are TRBV28 and TRBJ1-2; 7 positions match TRBD1. The ends lost 5 bases at V and 2 bases at J; junction bases unmatched: 8. Germline V gene lookup returns CDR1 MDHEN and CDR2 SYDVKM. The CDR3 runs to 15 residues.

The rearrangement joins TRBV6-4 to TRBJ2-3; 7 bases agree with TRBD2. Germline CDR1 is MRHNA and CDR2 is SNTAGT. This CDR3 has 15 residues. The junction had 4 bases not matched to a gene; V was cut back by 0 bases and J by 4 bases. CDR3 amino acids: CASSDSKAGSDTQYF. DNA of the CDR3: TGTGCCAGCAGTGACTCGAAAGCGGGATCAGATACGCAGTATTTT.

The rearrangement joins TRBV5-6 to TRBJ2-7; perhaps TRBD2 as D (7 bases). V lost 4 bases and J lost 7, with 15 bases in between. Germline V gene sequence: CDR1 SGHDT, CDR2 YYEEEE. The CDR3 is 13 residues long. CDR3 amino acids: CASSGGGLGEQYF. The CDR3 nucleotides are TGTGCCAGCAGCGGGGGGGGCCTTGGGGAGCAGTACTTC.

The J gene is TRBJ1-1, the V gene TRBV28; D gene ambiguous. The germline gives CDR1 MDHEN, CDR2 SYDVKM. This CDR3 region has 13 residues. V gave up 5 bases and J gave up 3 bases, with 10 bases separating them. CDR3 sequence reads: CASSLTSDTEAFF. The CDR3, as DNA: TGTGCCAGCAGTCTTACGTCAGACACTGAAGCTTTCTTT.

In the case of this clonotype: The junction does not match germline at one end; this may be a read error. This chain links TRBV7-7 with TRBJ2-1; TRBD1 agrees at 7 bases. CDR3 length: 16 amino acids. Germline CDR1 is SSHAT and CDR2 is FNYEAQ (reference sequence). The CDR3 protein is CASSPRQGVSYNEQFF. The DNA for the CDR3 is TGTGCTAGCAGCCCTAGACAGGGAGTGTCCTACAATGAGCAGTTCTTC.

The CDR3 region is CASSSTLAGGPNEQFF. The CDR3 DNA reads TGTGCCAGCAGCTCCACCCTAGCGGGAGGGCCGAATGAGCAGTTCTTC. This chain links TRBV7-9 with TRBJ2-1; 12 nucleotides line up with TRBD2. Trimming at V came to 4 bases and at J to 7 bases, leaving 8 bases not matched to a gene. The germline gives CDR1 SEHNR, CDR2 FQNEAQ (reference sequence). The length of the CDR3 is 16 residues.

The V gene is TRBV4-1, the J gene TRBJ2-1, with TRBD2 identical over 9 bases. J gave up 3 bases and V 3 bases, and 0 bases lay outside the gene matches. From germline, CDR1 is MGHRA and CDR2 YSYEKL. The CDR3 is 14 amino acids. Written as DNA, the CDR3 is TGCGCCAGCAGCCAGCGGGAGGGCTACAATGAGCAGTTCTTC. This encodes CASSQREGYNEQFF.

The chain carries TRBV7-9 and TRBJ2-2; D is possibly TRBD2 (6 bases). CDR1 is SEHNR, CDR2 FQNEAQ, per germline (reference sequence). V dropped 4 bases and J dropped 6 bases, with 21 bases sitting between them. The CDR3 consists of 17 residues. The CDR3 protein is CASSSHRGGNRAGELFF. CDR3 DNA sequence: TGTGCCAGCAGCTCCCACCGTGGGGGGAATAGGGCCGGGGAGCTGTTTTTT. Using reference TRBV7-9 and TRBJ2-2 for the parts outside the CDR3, the full variable domain is DTGVSQNPRHKITKRGQNVTFRCDPISEHNRLYWYRQTLGQGPEFLTYFQNEAQLEKSRLLSDRFSAERPKGSFSTLEIQRTEQGDSAMYLCASSSHRGGNRAGELFFGEGSRLTVL.

The rearrangement links TRBV19 to TRBJ1-1, with TRBD1 identical over 7 bases. J lost 3 bases, V lost 1 base, and 11 bases had no gene match. This CDR3 spans 17 amino acids. Germline CDR1 reads LNHDA; CDR2 reads SQIVND (reference sequence). This CDR3 reads CASSIGFLQGVDTEAFF. The DNA for the CDR3 is TGTGCCAGTAGTATAGGATTTCTCCAGGGGGTTGACACTGAAGCTTTCTTT.

This sequence joins TRBV5-4 and TRBJ2-7; TRBD2 agrees at 7 bases. Trimming at V came to 3 bases and at J to 2 bases, leaving 5 bases not matched to a gene. The CDR3 is made up of 14 amino acids. Germline-derived CDR1 and CDR2 are SGHNT and YYREEE (reference sequence). CDR3 DNA: TGTGCCAGCAGCTACGGACTAGGGGCCTACGAGCAGTACTTC. This codes for CASSYGLGAYEQYF.

The chain joins TRBV7-6 to TRBJ2-2; 9 nucleotides match TRBD2. Unmatched junction bases numbered 4, after V lost 1 base and J lost 7 bases. Per germline, CDR1 SGHVS and CDR2 FNYEAQ. The CDR3 extends over 15 amino acids. CDR3 sequence (DNA): TGTGCCAGCAGCTTAGGAAGCGGGAGGAGCGGGGAGCTGTTTTTT. Protein product: CASSLGSGRSGELFF.